The present entry profiles one T cell receptor (beta chain) with its context. Source study methods: Reference gene primer amplification in the assay estimated nucleated cell counts. The method was immunoSEQ multiplex PCR; TCRdb's version includes in-frame clones alone and lacks a portion of them. V and J calls and clone size are given by that table; D and trimming were obtained from the DNA. The sample records hundreds of thousands of clones, 90% being singletons. This sample is part of a study of blood T cell repertoires in COVID-19. CDR3 length: 16 amino acids. J was trimmed by 9 bases and V by 0 bases; bases with no gene match: 6. CDR1 is MNHEY and CDR2 is SMNVEV in the germline V gene (reference sequence).

What was sequenced was PBMCs or T cells enriched from blood (not recorded which). The genes are TRBV27 and TRBJ2-1; 12 bases match TRBD1. The source is a man between 60 and 75 years old who had recovered from COVID-19. The CDR3 region is CASSLSSGQGAIEQFF. The CDR3, as DNA: TGTGCCAGCAGTTTATCCTCGGGACAGGGGGCTATTGAGCAGTTCTTC.